One and the same sample provided the 2 T cell receptor beta chains below, sequenced in a study of CD8 T cells in ankylosing spondylitis (dated by TCRdb to about 2017). The antigens these receptors bind are not known. Overall results and qualifications from the work: A TCR beta motif of roughly 8 highly homologous amino acid variants appeared characteristic of blood from ankylosing spondylitis patients.

Library preparation was by 5' RACE. Sequencing used an Illumina HiSeq 2500. Through fastp at Q25 and MiXCR, TCRdb rebuilt clones from the public reads, retaining in-frame beta chains. Merged by CDR3 protein, the rows form single entries marked with the most common genes and DNA. The sample records around 130,000 distinct CDR3 sequences, roughly a sixth of which are singletons. The leading ten clones occupy 25% to 40% of the sample. Sample: blood, either unsorted or a sorted T cell fraction (not recorded which). The receptors shown here come from a male donor with ankylosing spondylitis.

This clonotype was observed a handful of times. This sequence joins TRBV4-2 and TRBJ2-7; D remains ambiguous. Trimming stripped 2 bases from V and 2 bases from J, with 13 bases between. The CDR3 is made up of 15 amino acids. The germline CDR1 and CDR2 sequences are LGHNA and YNFKEQ. CDR3 sequence (DNA): TGTGCCAGCAGCCAAAGGCCCTGGGGTACCTACGAGCAGTACTTC. This gives the protein CASSQRPWGTYEQYF.

The gene calls are TRBV12-3 or TRBV12-4 and TRBJ2-7; weak D call: TRBD2 (5 bases). This CDR3 comprises 14 residues. The V end was cut by 1 base, the J end by 6 bases, with 13 bases between. CDR3 amino acids: CASSLGGRSGEQYF. In DNA form, the CDR3 reads TGTGCCAGCAGTTTAGGAGGGAGATCGGGCGAGCAGTACTTC.